This T cell receptor (beta chain) is from a study of OX40 agonist ivuxolimab in advanced cancers. Study at large: Ivuxolimab doses were 0.01, 0.1, 0.3, 1.5, 3 or 10 mg/kg every 2 weeks.

Worth noting for this clone: Its antigen is not identified.

People who had autoimmune disease history or systemic immunosuppression were excluded. This CDR3 is built from 17 residues. V lost 0 bases, J lost 5 bases, and 11 bases stayed unmatched. The germline V gene has CDR1 LGHNA and CDR2 YSLEER. Study observations and caveats: People who partly responded at 0.1-3.0 mg/kg had some of the least clonal expansion seen. At doses 0.1 to 3.0 mg/kg, CD4+ and CD8+ clones expanded.

Here immunoSEQ multiplex PCR was the method, and the copy in TCRdb shows in-frame clones only, minus some. The data show over 75,000 clones, 94% seen once. This material consisted of CD4+ or CD8+ T cells sorted from blood, taken in a trial of the OX40 agonist ivuxolimab. The chain has TRBV4-3 and TRBJ2-7, with 9 bases aligning to TRBD1. The sequence came from an adult with an advanced solid tumor such as melanoma, head and neck, liver or kidney cancer. CDR3: CASSQDGNSGQGDEQYF. CDR3 DNA: TGCGCCAGCAGCCAAGATGGGAATTCGGGACAGGGTGACGAGCAGTACTTC.